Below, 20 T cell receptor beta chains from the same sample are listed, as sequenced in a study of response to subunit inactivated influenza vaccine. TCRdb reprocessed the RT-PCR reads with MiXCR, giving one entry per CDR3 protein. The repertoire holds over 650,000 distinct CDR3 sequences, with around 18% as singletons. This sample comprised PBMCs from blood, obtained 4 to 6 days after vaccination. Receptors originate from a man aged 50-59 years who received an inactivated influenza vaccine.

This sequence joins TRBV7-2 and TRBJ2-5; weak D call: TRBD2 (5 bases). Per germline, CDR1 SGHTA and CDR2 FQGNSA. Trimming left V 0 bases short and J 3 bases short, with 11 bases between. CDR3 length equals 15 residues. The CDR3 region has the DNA TGTGCCAGCAGCTTAGCCCCAAGCGGAAAAGAGACCCAGTACTTC. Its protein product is CASSLAPSGKETQYF.

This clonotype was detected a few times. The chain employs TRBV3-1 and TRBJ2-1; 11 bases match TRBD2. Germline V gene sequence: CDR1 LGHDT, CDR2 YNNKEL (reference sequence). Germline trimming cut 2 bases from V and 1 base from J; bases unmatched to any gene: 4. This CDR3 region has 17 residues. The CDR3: CASSQSSGGSSYNEQFF. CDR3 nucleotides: TGTGCCAGCAGCCAATCTAGCGGGGGGTCTTCCTACAATGAGCAGTTCTTC.

CDR3 sequence reads: CATSVSTGGITGELFF. The CDR3 DNA is TGTGCCACCAGTGTTTCGACAGGGGGCATAACCGGGGAGCTGTTTTTT. V is TRBV24-1 and J is TRBJ2-2; TRBD1 matches 10 bases. This CDR3 comprises 16 residues. V lost 5 bases to trimming and J lost 5 bases; unmatched junction nucleotides: 7. Germline CDR1 and CDR2: KGHDR and SFDVKD.

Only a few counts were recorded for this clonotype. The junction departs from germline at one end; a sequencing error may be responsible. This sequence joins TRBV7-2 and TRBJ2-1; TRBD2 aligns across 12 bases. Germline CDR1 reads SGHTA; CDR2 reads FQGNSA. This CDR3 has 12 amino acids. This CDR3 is CASSFPGLAGVF. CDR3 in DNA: TGTGCCAGCAGCTTTCCGGGACTAGCGGGTGTCTTC. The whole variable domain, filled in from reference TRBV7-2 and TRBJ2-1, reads GAGVSQSPSNKVTEKGKDVELRCDPISGHTALYWYRQSLGQGLEFLIYFQGNSAPDKSGLPSDRFSAERTGGSVSTLTIQRTQQEDSAVYLCASSFPGLAGVFGPGTRLTVL.

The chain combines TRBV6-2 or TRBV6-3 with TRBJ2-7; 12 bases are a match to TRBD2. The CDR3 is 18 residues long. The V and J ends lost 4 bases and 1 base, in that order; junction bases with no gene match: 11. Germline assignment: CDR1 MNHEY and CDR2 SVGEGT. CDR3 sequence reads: CASSFGWRGLAGSYEQYF. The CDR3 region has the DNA TGTGCCAGCAGTTTTGGCTGGCGAGGACTAGCGGGATCCTACGAGCAGTACTTC.

DNA of the CDR3: TGTGCCAGCAGTCTTCACAGGGATTCACCCCTCCACTTT. Translating gives CASSLHRDSPLHF. This chain joins TRBV12-3 or TRBV12-4 and TRBJ1-6; tentatively, D is TRBD1 (6 bases). CDR3 length: 13 residues. V lost 5 bases and J lost 8, with 10 bases in between.

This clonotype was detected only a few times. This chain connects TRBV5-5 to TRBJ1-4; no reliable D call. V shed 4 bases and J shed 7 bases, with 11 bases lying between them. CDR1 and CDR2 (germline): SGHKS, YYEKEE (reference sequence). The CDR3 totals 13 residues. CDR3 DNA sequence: TGTGCCAGCAGCCCATGGATGACTGAAAAACTGTTTTTT. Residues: CASSPWMTEKLFF.

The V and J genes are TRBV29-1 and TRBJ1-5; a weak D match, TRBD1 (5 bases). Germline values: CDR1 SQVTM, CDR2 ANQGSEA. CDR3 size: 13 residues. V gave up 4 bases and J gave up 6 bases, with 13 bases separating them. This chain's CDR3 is CSVGEGYFQPQHF. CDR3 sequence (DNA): TGCAGCGTTGGTGAGGGGTATTTTCAGCCCCAGCATTTT.

The DNA of the CDR3 is TGTGCCAGCTCACCACCGAACGGATATGGCTACACCTTC. Its protein is CASSPPNGYGYTF. V and J are TRBV18 and TRBJ1-2; D gene ambiguous. Germline values: CDR1 KGHSH, CDR2 LQKENI. The V and J ends lost 0 bases and 5 bases respectively, with 7 bases between them. The CDR3 covers 13 residues.

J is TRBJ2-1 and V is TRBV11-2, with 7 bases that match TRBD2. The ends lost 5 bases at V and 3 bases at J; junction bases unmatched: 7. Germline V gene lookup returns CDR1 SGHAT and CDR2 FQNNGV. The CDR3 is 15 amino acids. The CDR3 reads CASSLLADYYNEQFF. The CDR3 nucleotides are TGTGCCAGCAGCCTCCTAGCGGACTACTACAATGAGCAGTTCTTC.

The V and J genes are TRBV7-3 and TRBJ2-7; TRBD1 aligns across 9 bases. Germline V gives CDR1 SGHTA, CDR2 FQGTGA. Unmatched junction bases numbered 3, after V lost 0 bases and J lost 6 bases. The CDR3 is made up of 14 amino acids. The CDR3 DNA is TGTGCCAGCAGCTTAACGGGACAGGGCTTCGAGCAGTACTTC. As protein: CASSLTGQGFEQYF.

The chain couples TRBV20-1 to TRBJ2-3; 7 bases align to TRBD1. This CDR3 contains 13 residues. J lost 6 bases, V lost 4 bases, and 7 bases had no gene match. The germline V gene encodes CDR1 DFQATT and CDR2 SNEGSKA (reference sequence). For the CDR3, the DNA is TGCAGTGCTAACAGGGGTTTATCGGATACGCAGTATTTT. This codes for CSANRGLSDTQYF.

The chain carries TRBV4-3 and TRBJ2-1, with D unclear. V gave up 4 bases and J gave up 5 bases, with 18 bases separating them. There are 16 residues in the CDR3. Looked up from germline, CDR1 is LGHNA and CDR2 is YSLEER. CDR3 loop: CASSREARMENNEQFF. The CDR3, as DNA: TGCGCCAGCAGCCGAGAGGCCCGGATGGAGAACAATGAGCAGTTCTTC.

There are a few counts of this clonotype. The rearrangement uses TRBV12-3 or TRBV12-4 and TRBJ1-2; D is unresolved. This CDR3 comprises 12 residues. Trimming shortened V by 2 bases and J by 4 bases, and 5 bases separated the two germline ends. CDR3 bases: TGTGCCAGCAGTTTACCAGGCTATGGCTACACCTTC. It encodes CASSLPGYGYTF.

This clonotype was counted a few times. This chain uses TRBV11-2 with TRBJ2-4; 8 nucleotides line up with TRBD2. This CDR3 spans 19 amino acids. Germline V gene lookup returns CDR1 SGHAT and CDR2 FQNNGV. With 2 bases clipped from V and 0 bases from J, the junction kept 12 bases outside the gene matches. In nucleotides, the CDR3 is TGTGCCAGCAGCTTAAACCCCCCCACTAGCGGTCTAGCCAAAAACATTCAGTACTTC. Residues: CASSLNPPTSGLAKNIQYF.

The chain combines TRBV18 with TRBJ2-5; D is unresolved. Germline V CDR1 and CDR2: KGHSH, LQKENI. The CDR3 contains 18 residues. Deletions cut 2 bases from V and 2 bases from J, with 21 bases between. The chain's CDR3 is CASSPKPWQRPSQETQYF. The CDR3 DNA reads TGTGCCAGCTCACCAAAACCTTGGCAACGACCGTCTCAAGAGACCCAGTACTTC.

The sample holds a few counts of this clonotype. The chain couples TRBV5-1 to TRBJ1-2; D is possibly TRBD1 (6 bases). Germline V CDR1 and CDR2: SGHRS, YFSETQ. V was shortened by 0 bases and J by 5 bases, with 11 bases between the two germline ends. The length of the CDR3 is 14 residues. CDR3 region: CASSLARQGYGYTF. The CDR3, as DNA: TGCGCCAGCAGCTTGGCTAGGCAGGGGTATGGCTACACCTTC.

DNA for the CDR3: TGTGCCAGCAGCTCTCGCCGATGGGCGGGGGGGCCAGAGACCCAGTACTTC. The encoded protein is CASSSRRWAGGPETQYF. The chain has TRBV7-8 and TRBJ2-5; 9 bases are a match to TRBD2. The germline CDR1 and CDR2 sequences are SGHVS and FQNEAQ. The CDR3 runs to 17 residues. Trimming cost V 4 bases and J 4 bases; bases outside gene matches: 13.

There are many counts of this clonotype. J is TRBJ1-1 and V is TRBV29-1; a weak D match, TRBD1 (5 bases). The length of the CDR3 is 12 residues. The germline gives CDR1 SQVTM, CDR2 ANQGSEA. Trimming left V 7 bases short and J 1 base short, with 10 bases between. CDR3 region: CSARGGNTEAFF. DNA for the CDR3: TGCAGCGCCCGGGGGGGGAACACTGAAGCTTTCTTT. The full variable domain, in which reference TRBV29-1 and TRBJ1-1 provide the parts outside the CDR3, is SAVISQKPSRDICQRGTSLTIQCQVDSQVTMMFWYRQQPGQSLTLIATANQGSEATYESGFVIDKFPISRPNLTFSTLTVSNMSPEDSSIYLCSARGGNTEAFFGQGTRLTVV.

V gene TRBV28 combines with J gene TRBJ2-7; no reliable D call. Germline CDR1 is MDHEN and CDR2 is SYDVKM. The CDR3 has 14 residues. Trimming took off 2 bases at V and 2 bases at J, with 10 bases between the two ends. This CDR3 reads CASSLTIPTYEQYF. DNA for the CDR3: TGTGCCAGCAGTTTAACCATACCAACCTACGAGCAGTACTTC.